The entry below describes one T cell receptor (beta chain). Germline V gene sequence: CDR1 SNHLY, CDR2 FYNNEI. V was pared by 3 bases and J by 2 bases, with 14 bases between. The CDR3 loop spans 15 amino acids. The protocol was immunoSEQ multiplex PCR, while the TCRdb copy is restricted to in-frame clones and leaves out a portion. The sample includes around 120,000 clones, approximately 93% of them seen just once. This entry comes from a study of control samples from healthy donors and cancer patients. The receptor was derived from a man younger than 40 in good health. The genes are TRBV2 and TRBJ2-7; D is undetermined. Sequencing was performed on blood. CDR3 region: CASSDTKQPTYEQYF. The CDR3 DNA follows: TGTGCCAGCAGTGACACCAAACAACCCACCTACGAGCAGTACTTC.